The rows below give T cell receptor beta chains drawn from one sample of a study of CD8 T cells in ankylosing spondylitis. TCRdb reprocessed the 5' RACE reads via MiXCR and lists one record per CDR3 protein. The sample has hundreds of thousands of distinct CDR3 sequences, more than 15% seen once. Sequencing was performed on blood, either unsorted or a sorted T cell fraction (not recorded which). Receptors originate from a male donor with ankylosing spondylitis. Each CDR3 is given with its conserved first and last residue. The D gene is left open where the match is weak. The listing skips clone size in some rows; elsewhere it reads once, few, many or a size class.

>-|TRBJ2-7|-|TRBV7-9
CASSLAPKVSYEQYF
TGTGCCAGCAGCTTAGCGCCGAAAGTCTCCTACGAGCAGTACTTC
>few|TRBJ2-5|-|TRBV20-1
CSATVGETQYF
TGCAGTGCCACAGTTGGAGAGACCCAGTACTTC
>few|TRBJ1-2|TRBD1|TRBV12-3/TRBV12-4
CASKTGGFYGYTF
TGTGCCAGCAAGACAGGGGGCTTCTATGGCTACACCTTC
>-|TRBJ1-1|TRBD1|TRBV5-1
CASSAIQGPEAFF
TGCGCCAGCAGCGCTATACAGGGGCCTGAAGCTTTCTTT
>-|TRBJ1-1|-|TRBV7-9
CASSLLTENTEAFF
TGTGCCAGCAGCCTATTGACAGAGAACACTGAAGCTTTCTTT
>few|TRBJ1-2|TRBD1|TRBV5-1
CASSGGTADYGYTF
TGCGCCAGCAGCGGGGGGACAGCAGACTATGGCTACACCTTC
>-|TRBJ2-3|TRBD2|TRBV7-9
CASSPPGLARTDTQYF
TGTGCCAGCAGCCCACCCGGACTAGCTCGCACAGATACGCAGTATTTT
>few|TRBJ1-1|-|TRBV19
CASSMAGTRNTEAFF
TGTGCCAGTAGTATGGCCGGGACCAGGAACACTGAAGCTTTCTTT
>-|TRBJ2-3|-|TRBV5-6
CASSLGVGGTDTQYF
TGTGCCAGCAGCTTGGGGGTTGGTGGCACAGATACGCAGTATTTT
>-|TRBJ2-1|TRBD2|TRBV7-9
CASSAEERGYEQFF
TGTGCCAGCAGCGCCGAGGAGCGGGGCTATGAGCAGTTCTTC
>many|TRBJ2-1|TRBD2|TRBV12-3/TRBV12-4
CASSLKGSGRNEQFF
TGTGCCAGCAGTTTAAAGGGTAGCGGGAGGAATGAGCAGTTCTTC
>many|TRBJ1-5|TRBD1|TRBV12-3/TRBV12-4
CASSPGQAQVPSHF
TGTGCCAGCAGTCCCGGACAGGCACAGGTACCGTCGCATTTT
>-|TRBJ2-7|TRBD1|TRBV27
CASSLGQGYPYEQYF
TGTGCCAGCAGTTTGGGACAGGGTTATCCATACGAGCAGTACTTC
>-|TRBJ2-7|-|TRBV15
CATSRSPTDSYEQYF
TGTGCCACCAGCAGATCTCCGACAGATTCCTACGAGCAGTACTTC
>few|TRBJ2-2|TRBD2|TRBV2
CASRALAGTVGELFF
TGTGCCAGCAGGGCACTAGCGGGGACGGTCGGGGAGCTGTTTTTT
>-|TRBJ1-4|-|TRBV5-1
CASSVPGEDEKLFF
TGCGCCAGCAGCGTGCCAGGGGAAGATGAAAAACTGTTTTTT
>many|TRBJ2-2|-|TRBV20-1
CSARVRGNTGELFF
TGCAGTGCTAGAGTGCGGGGGAACACCGGGGAGCTGTTTTTT
>-|TRBJ2-7|-|TRBV20-1
CSARSGRAYEQYF
TGCAGTGCTAGGTCAGGCCGGGCCTACGAGCAGTACTTC
>-|TRBJ2-1|TRBD2|TRBV9
CASSVNPSGRAGSYNEQFF
TGTGCCAGCAGCGTAAATCCTAGCGGGAGGGCCGGCTCCTACAATGAGCAGTTCTTC
>few|TRBJ1-2|TRBD1|TRBV27
CASSLGGQGSNGYTF
TGTGCCAGCAGTCTAGGGGGACAGGGGTCCAATGGCTACACCTTC
>many|TRBJ2-2|-|TRBV5-1
CASSPASSRTGELFF
TGCGCCAGCAGCCCGGCCTCCTCCCGAACCGGGGAGCTGTTTTTT
>few|TRBJ2-3|TRBD2|TRBV12-3/TRBV12-4
CASSTSGRAPSTDTQYF
TGTGCCAGCAGCACTAGCGGGAGGGCCCCAAGCACAGATACGCAGTATTTT
>-|TRBJ1-2|TRBD1|TRBV3-1
CASSPGTGDGYTF
TGTGCCAGCAGCCCGGGGACAGGGGACGGCTACACCTTC
>-|TRBJ2-2|-|TRBV18
CASSPAQSNTGELFF
TGTGCCAGCTCACCGGCACAGAGTAACACCGGGGAGCTGTTTTTT
>few|TRBJ1-5|-|TRBV6-1
CASSFGGLSNQPQHF
TGTGCCAGCAGCTTTGGGGGGCTGAGCAATCAGCCCCAGCATTTT
>few|TRBJ2-3|-|TRBV29-1
CSVEAEGSDTQYF
TGCAGCGTTGAAGCTGAAGGTTCTGATACGCAGTATTTT
>-|TRBJ1-6|-|TRBV7-9
CASSLSRRSHSPLHF
TGTGCCAGCAGCTTATCGCGAAGGTCGCATTCACCCCTCCACTTT
>few|TRBJ2-1|-|TRBV9
CASSVRGFEQFF
TGTGCCAGCAGCGTAAGAGGCTTTGAGCAGTTCTTC
>-|TRBJ2-7|-|TRBV18
CASSHTATAYEQYF
TGTGCCAGCTCACATACAGCGACTGCCTACGAGCAGTACTTC
>few|TRBJ2-7|-|TRBV5-6
CASSRYGQGDHEQYF
TGTGCCAGCAGCCGCTACGGGCAGGGCGACCACGAGCAGTACTTC
>few|TRBJ2-5|TRBD2|TRBV9
CASSVAGGKETQYF
TGTGCCAGCAGCGTGGCGGGGGGGAAAGAGACCCAGTACTTC
>many|TRBJ1-6|-|TRBV9
CASSVEEGPLHF
TGTGCCAGCAGCGTAGAGGAGGGACCCCTCCACTTT
>few|TRBJ2-3|TRBD2|TRBV5-1
CASSRSDLSGGADTQYF
TGCGCCAGCAGCCGATCGGACCTAAGCGGGGGGGCAGATACGCAGTATTTT
>few|TRBJ2-7|-|TRBV28
CASSQGRSYEQYF
TGTGCCAGCAGTCAGGGACGGAGCTACGAGCAGTACTTC
>-|TRBJ1-1|-|TRBV12-3/TRBV12-4
CASSLGGKSNTEAFF
TGTGCCAGCAGCTTAGGGGGGAAATCGAACACTGAAGCTTTCTTT
>-|TRBJ1-5|-|TRBV20-1
CSARDSTVDQPQHF
TGCAGTGCTAGAGATTCGACGGTTGATCAGCCCCAGCATTTT
>-|TRBJ2-5|-|TRBV15
CATSSRQINQETQYF
TGTGCCACCAGCAGCCGACAGATCAACCAAGAGACCCAGTACTTC
>few|TRBJ2-2|-|TRBV5-1
CASSEDNASTGELFF
TGCGCCAGCAGTGAAGACAACGCGAGCACCGGGGAGCTGTTTTTT
>-|TRBJ2-3|-|TRBV9
CASSSPGGRQSGTDTQYF
TGTGCCAGCAGCTCCCCCGGGGGACGACAGTCGGGCACAGATACGCAGTATTTT
>many|TRBJ1-1|-|TRBV5-1
CASSFSGGIEAFF
TGCGCCAGCAGCTTCAGCGGGGGCATTGAAGCTTTCTTT
>medium-sized|TRBJ1-1|TRBD1|TRBV12-3/TRBV12-4
CATTREGQAKNTEAFF
TGTGCCACAACCCGAGAGGGACAGGCGAAGAACACTGAAGCTTTCTTT
>-|TRBJ2-1|-|TRBV5-5
CASTRPGYNEQFF
TGTGCCAGCACCCGTCCAGGCTACAATGAGCAGTTCTTC
>few|TRBJ2-5|TRBD1|TRBV13
CASSRRDSYMGTQYF
TGTGCCAGCAGCCGCCGGGACAGCTACATGGGGACCCAGTACTTC
>few|TRBJ2-3|TRBD2|TRBV20-1
CSANLAGGPGDTQYF
TGCAGTGCTAACTTGGCGGGAGGGCCCGGAGATACGCAGTATTTT